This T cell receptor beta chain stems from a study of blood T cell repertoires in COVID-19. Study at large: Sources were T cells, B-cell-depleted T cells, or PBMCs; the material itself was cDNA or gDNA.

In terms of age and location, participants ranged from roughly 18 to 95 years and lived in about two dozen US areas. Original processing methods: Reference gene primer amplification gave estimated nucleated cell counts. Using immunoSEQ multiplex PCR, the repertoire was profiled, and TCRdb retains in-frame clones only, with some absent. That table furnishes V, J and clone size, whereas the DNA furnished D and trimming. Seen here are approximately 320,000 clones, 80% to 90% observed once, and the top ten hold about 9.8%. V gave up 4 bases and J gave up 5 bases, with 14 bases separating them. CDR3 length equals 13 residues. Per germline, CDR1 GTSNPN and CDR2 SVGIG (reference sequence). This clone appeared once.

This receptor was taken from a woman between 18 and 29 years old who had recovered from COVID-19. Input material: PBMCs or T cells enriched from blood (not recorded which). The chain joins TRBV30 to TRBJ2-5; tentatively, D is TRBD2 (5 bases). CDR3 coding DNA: TGTGCCTGGAATCCCCTAGCATTGGAGACCCAGTACTTC. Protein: CAWNPLALETQYF.